Listed here is a single T cell receptor (beta chain). This record comes from a study of blood T cell repertoires in COVID-19. Produced via immunoSEQ multiplex PCR; TCRdb's table is partial and in-frame only. The table shows some 200,000 clones, with 86% occurring only once. The V gene end was trimmed by 3 bases and the J gene end by 4 bases; junction bases not matched to a gene: 6. CDR1 is DFQATT and CDR2 is SNEGSKA in the germline V gene (reference sequence). The CDR3 is 15 amino acids. The chain links TRBV20-1 to TRBJ2-1, with 10 positions matching TRBD2. The sequence was obtained from a woman between 50 and 59 years old with acute or convalescent COVID-19. Sample: peripheral blood. The CDR3 bases are TGCAGTGCTAGTACTTATAGCGGGAGGTACAATGAGCAGTTCTTC. The encoded protein is CSASTYSGRYNEQFF.